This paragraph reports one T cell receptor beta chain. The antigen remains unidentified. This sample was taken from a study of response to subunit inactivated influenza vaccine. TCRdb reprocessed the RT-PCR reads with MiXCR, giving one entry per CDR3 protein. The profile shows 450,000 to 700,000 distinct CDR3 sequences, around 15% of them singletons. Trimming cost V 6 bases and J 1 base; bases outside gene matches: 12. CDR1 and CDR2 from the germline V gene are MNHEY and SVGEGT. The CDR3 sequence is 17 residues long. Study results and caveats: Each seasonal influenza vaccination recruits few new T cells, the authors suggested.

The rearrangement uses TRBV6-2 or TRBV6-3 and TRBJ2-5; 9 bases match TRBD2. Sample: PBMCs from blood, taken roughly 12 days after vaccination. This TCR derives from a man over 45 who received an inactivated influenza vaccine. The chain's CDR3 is CASRDPGLATLQETQYF. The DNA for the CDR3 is TGTGCCAGCAGGGACCCGGGACTAGCTACCCTCCAAGAGACCCAGTACTTC.